This T cell receptor (beta chain) was profiled in a study of control samples from healthy donors and cancer patients (dated by TCRdb to the early 2020s). Library construction relied on the immunoSEQ multiplex PCR assay. Not all clones reach the TCRdb copy of this immuneACCESS table, which keeps in-frame sequences only. Checked studies attribute under half of the gap to unresolved V genes and leave the rest unexplained. In all, the sample holds about 160,000 clones, and 85% to 90% of those were seen once. The ten largest clones represent about 12% of the sample. There are 15 amino acids in the CDR3, from cysteine to phenylalanine inclusive. The entry retains the CDR3 DNA only, 45 bases that are in frame from base 1. Sequences SSHAT (CDR1) and FNYEAQ (CDR2) are obtained from the germline V gene (reference sequence). V loses 5 bases at its end and J loses 7 bases; junction bases beyond the gene matches: 10.

In the case of this clone: Its antigen remains unidentified. No much larger clone exists at a distance of one base, and base qualities are not known.

The origin of this receptor is a man aged 25 to 40 in good health. The chain links TRBV7-7 with TRBJ2-1, with TRBD1 matching 8 junction bases. Material for sequencing was blood. The DNA sequence is given as TGTGCCAGCAGCCTTGGGACAGGTCAGACGAATGAGCAGTTCTTC. It codes for CASSLGTGQTNEQFF. Supplemented by the reference TRBV7-7 and TRBJ2-1 proteins around the CDR3, the complete variable domain is GAGVSQSPRYKVTKRGQDVTLRCDPISSHATLYWYQQALGQGPEFLTYFNYEAQPDKSGLPSDRFSAERPEGSISTLTIQRTEQRDSAMYRCASSLGTGQTNEQFFGPGTRLTVL.